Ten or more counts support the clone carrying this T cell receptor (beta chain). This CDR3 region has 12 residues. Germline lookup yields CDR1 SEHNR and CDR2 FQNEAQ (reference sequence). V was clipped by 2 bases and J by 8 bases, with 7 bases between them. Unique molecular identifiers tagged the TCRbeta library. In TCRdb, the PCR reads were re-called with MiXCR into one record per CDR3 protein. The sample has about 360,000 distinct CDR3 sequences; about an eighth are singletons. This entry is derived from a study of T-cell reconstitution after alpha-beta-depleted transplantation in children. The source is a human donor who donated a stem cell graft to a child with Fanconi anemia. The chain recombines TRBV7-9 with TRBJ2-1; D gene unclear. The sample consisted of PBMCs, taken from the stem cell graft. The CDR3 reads CASSLWKDEQFF. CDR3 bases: TGTGCCAGCAGCTTATGGAAGGATGAGCAGTTCTTC. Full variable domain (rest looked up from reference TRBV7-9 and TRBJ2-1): DTGVSQNPRHKITKRGQNVTFRCDPISEHNRLYWYRQTLGQGPEFLTYFQNEAQLEKSRLLSDRFSAERPKGSFSTLEIQRTEQGDSAMYLCASSLWKDEQFFGPGTRLTVL.